The clone carrying this TCR beta chain was counted ten times or more. Its antigen is not identified. A single record per CDR3 protein comes from TCRdb applying MiXCR to the PCR reads. The sample contains 35,000 or so distinct CDR3 sequences, about 19% of which appear only once. This sample stems from a study of molecular identifiers for immune sequencing clone quantification. Study observations and caveats: Effector cells had over 98% of their molecules in clones above 20 RNA copies, while naive cells had under 1%.

The germline CDR1 and CDR2 sequences are LGHNT and FRNRAP. The CDR3 contains 18 residues. Between the trimmed V and J ends, which lost 1 base and 2 bases, there was a span of 18 bases. The chain recombines TRBV12-5 with TRBJ1-5; perhaps TRBD1 as D (5 bases). This sequence originates from a human donor in good health. Some libraries in this study had Jurkat cell RNA spiked in. What was sequenced was naive CD8+ T cells from blood, with Jurkat cell RNA spiked in. Subset of the sample: FACS-sorted CD8+CD4-CCR7+CD45RA+ naive T cells. CDR3 nucleotides: TGTGCTAGTGGTTTGGATCCGTGGGTCGGGGGTCGCAATCAGCCCCAGCATTTT. As protein: CASGLDPWVGGRNQPQHF.